Sequencing of this T cell receptor beta chain was carried out in a study of blood T cell repertoires in COVID-19. Turning to the study itself: Samples came from the United States, Italy and Spain, spanning acute and convalescent COVID-19. T cells, B-cell-depleted T cells, or PBMCs supplied cDNA or gDNA.

Study processing details: Amplification with reference gene primers provided the estimates of nucleated cell counts. Data came from immunoSEQ multiplex PCR; TCRdb stores just in-frame clones and leaves some out. V and J calls and clone size are copied from that table; D and trimming were computed from the DNA. The table lists 130,000 or so clones, over 80% of them singletons. The specimen sequenced was peripheral blood. This sequence originates from a human donor in a cohort sampled during active COVID-19.

The CDR3 is CASSEDGASPLHF. CDR3 nucleotide sequence: TGTGCCAGCAGTGAAGATGGGGCCTCACCCCTCCACTTT. The chain combines TRBV6-1 with TRBJ1-6, with TRBD1 as a possible D gene (5 bases). Germline loops: CDR1 MNHNS, CDR2 SASEGT. The ends were cut back, 1 base at V and 10 bases at J, with 8 bases in the middle. CDR3 length: 13 residues.